Detailed here is one TCR beta chain. Its antigen remains unknown. Looked up from germline, CDR1 is DFQATT and CDR2 is SNEGSKA (reference sequence). This CDR3 has 13 amino acids. This record belongs to a study of monozygotic twins with inflammatory bowel disease. From approximately 3,500 ng of total RNA, each TCR library was prepared. During cDNA synthesis, UMIs that each contained a 6-nucleotide sample barcode were added by means of template switching. TCRdb re-called the 5' RACE reads and catalogs CDR3 proteins one per entry, DNA excluded. The sample is made up of 200,000 to 250,000 distinct CDR3 sequences, and the top ten hold around 7.6% of it. Whole-study findings and limits: No difference was seen in repertoire similarity between concordant and discordant twins, possibly from limited power. Patient-to-patient differences in immunosuppressive treatment may have added variability to the repertoires.

This TCR was sampled from a human donor with ulcerative colitis or Crohn's disease, or a healthy co-twin of an affected twin (not recorded which). The V call is TRBV20-1, the J call TRBJ2-1; without DNA, the TCRdb call of TRBD2 cannot be checked. The sample consisted of blood. CDR3 amino acids: CSASLVSFNEQFF.